This T cell receptor (beta chain) was identified in a study of breast tumors, draining lymph nodes, adjacent tissues. Findings and caveats of the study: Luminal-like breast cancer showed significantly greater tumor-nontumor repertoire similarity than basal-like breast cancer did.

This clonotype has ten or more counts. Its antigen is unidentified. TCRdb itself ran the multiplex PCR reads through MiXCR, one entry per CDR3 protein. The table records about 100,000 distinct CDR3 sequences, about 20% of them present only once. Germline CDR1 is SGHRS and CDR2 is YFSETQ. The ends lost 4 bases at V and 2 bases at J; junction bases unmatched: 7. The CDR3 length is 15 residues. Breast cancer patients provided tissue from their axillary draining lymph nodes. This receptor was identified in a female donor with breast cancer. Some clones in this sample may be carry-over from other donors' samples. The chain employs TRBV5-1 and TRBJ2-3, with 7 bases lining up with TRBD1. Sequences were obtained from axillary lymph node tissue. The CDR3 reads CASSQTGQPTDTQYF. In DNA, the CDR3 is TGCGCCAGCAGCCAGACGGGACAGCCCACAGATACGCAGTATTTT.